The T cell receptor beta chain under discussion was sequenced for a study of spatial heterogeneity in lung cancer (dated by TCRdb to between 2018 and 2021). Study-level background: Beta-chain transcripts were consistently detected in greater numbers than alpha-chain transcripts, which likely reflects a higher abundance of beta-chain transcripts. In the raw uncorrected reads, each unique combination of TCR and UMI appeared more than ten times on average. The study quantitatively compared TCR alpha and beta repertoires across multiple tumor regions, matched nontumor lung and blood in non-small cell lung cancer. Nonsynonymous mutation counts, determined by whole-exome sequencing of tumor tissue, were related to features of the TCR repertoire. At surgery, both alpha and beta chains were TCR-sequenced in fewer than 250 tumor regions, about 64 matched nontumor lung samples and 56 PBMC samples. The investigation overall reported the following: Confirming at a functional level the hypothesis that regional TCRs recognize regional mutations was considered to require additional single-cell paired TCR alpha and beta sequencing. Ubiquitous expanded tumor TCRs showed up in blood more often at tumor resection than at routine follow-up.

Library preparation was by 5' RACE. The data were produced on a NextSeq 500. The TCR library protocol attached a unique molecular identifier to each TCR cDNA molecule to allow correction of PCR and sequencing errors. Concerning the study's data processing: Decombinator tools were used for TCR identification, UMI-based error correction and CDR3 extraction. Expanded TCRs were defined as those above a frequency of 2 per 1,000, corresponding to the top 1% of the tumor frequency distribution. Renyi diversity was computed with the R vegan package after each repertoire had been subsampled 100 times to 5,000 TCRs. To build CDR3 similarity networks, amino acid triplet string-kernel similarity was used, and CDR3s were connected when their pairwise similarity was above 0.82. In-frame beta chains were kept once TCRdb had trimmed the public reads at Q25 with fastp and called clones with MiXCR. Under each unique CDR3 protein, matching rows form one entry showing the most common genes and DNA. The V and J calls reflect TCRdb's pipeline rather than the authors' work. For this sample there are roughly 48,000 distinct CDR3 sequences; over 4.5% appear just once. Around 10% of the sample belongs to the ten largest clones.

According to the study, the label for this sample's time point signals: sample taken at primary tumor resection. Samples were obtained from approximately 76 patients with early-stage, untreated non-small cell lung cancer from the lung TRACERx cohort. For TCR sequencing, whole RNA was extracted from tumor and nontumor lung tissue, or from cryopreserved PBMC samples, and no cell sorting was done. Only patients for whom sufficient RNA was available from at least two tumor regions were selected for TCR sequencing. With regard to this clonotype: Its antigen specificity is not known. No clone much larger than this one lies a single base away; base qualities are absent.

Sequences MDHEN (CDR1) and SYDVKM (CDR2) are obtained from the germline V gene. After removal of 4 bases from V and 1 base from J, the junction retains 6 bases not matched to a gene. From the cysteine up to the phenylalanine, the CDR3 has a length of 16 residues. Of all the DNA, just the CDR3 is kept, 48 bases in frame from base 1. The sequence links TRBV28 to TRBJ2-3; 9 bases in the junction line up with TRBD2. This sample comprised PBMCs, obtained at surgery. This clonotype originated in a male donor with early-stage non-small cell lung cancer. Here the CDR3 is given as CASSSIAGEGTDTQYF. The nucleotide sequence is TGTGCCAGCAGTTCGATAGCGGGAGAGGGCACAGATACGCAGTATTTT. The reference TRBV28 and TRBJ2-3 proteins fill in what lies around the CDR3, so the full variable domain reads DVKVTQSSRYLVKRTGEKVFLECVQDMDHENMFWYRQDPGLGLRLIYFSYDVKMKEKGDIPEGYSVSREKKERFSLILESASTNQTSMYLCASSSIAGEGTDTQYFGPGTRLTVL.